The next 27 T cell receptor beta chains were all read from a single sample in a study of beta chain features in type 1 diabetes. Expressed TCRB transcripts were sequenced, since all the RNA that had been isolated was reverse transcribed. Produced via immunoSEQ multiplex PCR; TCRdb's table is partial and in-frame only. The sample contains around 250,000 clones, under 70% of which appear only once. The specimen sequenced was naive CD4+ T cells from blood. Receptors were obtained from a young man in good health.

The chain is built from TRBV5-1 and TRBJ2-1; a possible D gene is TRBD2 (5 bases). From germline, CDR1 is SGHRS and CDR2 YFSETQ. This CDR3 region has 14 residues. V was cut by 1 base and J by 7 bases, with 12 bases left in between. As DNA, the CDR3 is TGCGCCAGCAGCTTGTTTGGGGAGAAAAATGAGCAGTTCTTC. It encodes CASSLFGEKNEQFF. The entire variable domain, with the rest obtained from reference TRBV5-1 and TRBJ2-1, is as follows: KAGVTQTPRYLIKTRGQQVTLSCSPISGHRSVSWYQQTPGQGLQFLFEYFSETQRNKGNFPGRFSGRQFSNSRSEMNVSTLELGDSALYLCASSLFGEKNEQFFGPGTRLTVL.

The rearrangement links TRBV30 to TRBJ1-5; no firm D call. The length of the CDR3 is 12 residues. The germline V gene encodes CDR1 GTSNPN and CDR2 SVGIG (reference sequence). V was pared by 3 bases and J by 3 bases, with 6 bases between. The CDR3 spells CAWRKDNQPQHF. CDR3 nucleotides: TGTGCCTGGAGGAAGGACAATCAGCCCCAGCATTTT.

The chain joins TRBV19 to TRBJ2-7; 8 bases match TRBD1. This CDR3 is 14 amino acids long. J gave up 3 bases and V 3 bases, and 4 bases lay outside the gene matches. Germline-derived CDR1 and CDR2 are LNHDA and SQIVND (reference sequence). Here the CDR3 DNA reads TGTGCCAGTAGTATCTTACAGGGGGACTACGAGCAGTACTTC. It yields the protein CASSILQGDYEQYF.

This clone was observed once. The CDR3 here is CASSNLAGRYNEQFF. The CDR3 DNA follows: TGTGCCAGCAGCAACCTAGCGGGAAGGTATAATGAGCAGTTCTTC. This chain joins TRBV7-2 and TRBJ2-1, with 9 positions matching TRBD2. Germline V gene sequence: CDR1 SGHTA, CDR2 FQGNSA. CDR3 length: 15 amino acids. V was clipped by 5 bases and J by 7 bases; unmatched bases: 9.

The chain recombines TRBV29-1 with TRBJ2-7; D possibly corresponds to TRBD1 (6 bases). Germline V gene lookup returns CDR1 SQVTM and CDR2 ANQGSEA. This CDR3 has 12 amino acids. With 2 bases removed from V and 3 bases from J, the gap between germline ends came to 8 bases. The CDR3, as DNA: TGCAGCGTTGAACAGGGGAGCTACGAGCAGTACTTC. It codes for CSVEQGSYEQYF.

V is TRBV11-2 and J is TRBJ2-1; the match to TRBD2 covers 7 bases. This CDR3 comprises 15 residues. With 5 bases clipped from V and 2 bases from J, the junction kept 6 bases outside the gene matches. Germline V gene sequence: CDR1 SGHAT, CDR2 FQNNGV. The CDR3 reads CASSLSRGTYNEQFF. CDR3 DNA: TGTGCCAGCAGCCTCTCGCGGGGGACCTACAATGAGCAGTTCTTC. The full variable domain, in which reference TRBV11-2 and TRBJ2-1 provide the parts outside the CDR3, is EAGVAQSPRYKIIEKRQSVAFWCNPISGHATLYWYQQILGQGPKLLIQFQNNGVVDDSQLPKDRFSAERLKGVDSTLKIQPAKLEDSAVYLCASSLSRGTYNEQFFGPGTRLTVL.

The gene calls are TRBV2 and TRBJ1-1, with 7 bases matching TRBD1. From germline, CDR1 is SNHLY and CDR2 FYNNEI. Trimming at V came to 6 bases and at J to 4 bases, leaving 5 bases not matched to a gene. The length of the CDR3 is 13 residues. The CDR3 protein is CASRTGAGTEAFF. The CDR3, as DNA: TGTGCCAGCAGAACAGGGGCTGGCACTGAAGCTTTCTTT.

On this clone: Other DNA sequences in this specimen translate into the identical CDR3. J is TRBJ2-1 and V is TRBV7-2; TRBD2 aligns across 13 bases. The CDR3 length is 14 residues. CDR1 and CDR2 from the germline V gene are SGHTA and FQGNSA. J lost 4 bases, V lost 6 bases, and 0 bases had no gene match. CDR3 sequence: CASRLAGGYNEQFF. The CDR3 DNA is TGTGCCAGCAGACTAGCGGGAGGGTACAATGAGCAGTTCTTC. Filled out from reference TRBV7-2 and TRBJ2-1, the complete variable domain reads GAGVSQSPSNKVTEKGKDVELRCDPISGHTALYWYRQSLGQGLEFLIYFQGNSAPDKSGLPSDRFSAERTGGSVSTLTIQRTQQEDSAVYLCASRLAGGYNEQFFGPGTRLTVL.

This clone showed up just a few times. The J gene is TRBJ1-5, the V gene TRBV28; D unresolved. The CDR3 runs to 13 residues. V gave up 1 base and J gave up 6 bases, with 7 bases separating them. CDR1 is MDHEN and CDR2 is SYDVKM in the germline V gene. The DNA for the CDR3 is TGTGCCAGCAGTTTATCGACGCTTCAGCCCCAGCATTTT. Translating gives CASSLSTLQPQHF.

Only a few counts were recorded for this clone. The chain recombines TRBV10-3 with TRBJ2-7, with TRBD1 as a possible D gene (5 bases). Germline V gene lookup returns CDR1 ENHRY and CDR2 SYGVKD. With 3 bases removed from V and 2 bases from J, the gap between germline ends came to 11 bases. The CDR3 covers 14 residues. For the CDR3, the DNA is TGTGCCATCAGTGAACCCAGGGCCCCCTACGAGCAGTACTTC. As protein: CAISEPRAPYEQYF.

The chain joins TRBV20-1 to TRBJ2-7; D is perhaps TRBD2 (6 bases). Deletions cut 8 bases from V and 6 bases from J, with 14 bases between. The germline V gene has CDR1 DFQATT and CDR2 SNEGSKA (reference sequence). The CDR3 runs to 11 residues. DNA of the CDR3: TGCAGTACGTTATTAGCGGCCGAGCAGTACTTC. Its translation is CSTLLAAEQYF.

This clone was seen just once. The gene calls are TRBV7-9 and TRBJ1-6; 10 bases fit TRBD1. Germline assignment: CDR1 SEHNR and CDR2 FQNEAQ (reference sequence). The CDR3 extends over 14 amino acids. V shed 6 bases, J shed 7 bases, and the junction held 3 bases outside the gene matches. CDR3 bases: TGTGCCAGCAGTTGGGACAGGGGAAATTCACCCCTCCACTTT. Translated: CASSWDRGNSPLHF.

The V gene is TRBV7-9, the J gene TRBJ2-7, with 7 bases that match TRBD1. V shed 1 base, J shed 5 bases, and the junction held 8 bases outside the gene matches. CDR1 and CDR2 from the germline V gene are SEHNR and FQNEAQ (reference sequence). The CDR3 sequence is 15 residues long. The DNA of the CDR3 is TGTGCCAGCAGCTTAGGTTATCGTCAGGGGGACGAGCAGTACTTC. Protein sequence: CASSLGYRQGDEQYF.

The J gene is TRBJ2-1, the V gene TRBV4-3, with D hard to call. Between the trimmed V and J ends, which lost 0 bases and 0 bases, there was a span of 9 bases. CDR3 length equals 16 residues. Germline loops: CDR1 LGHNA, CDR2 YSLEER. DNA for the CDR3: TGCGCCAGCAGCCAAGACGGCGGTAGCTCCTACAATGAGCAGTTCTTC. Translating gives CASSQDGGSSYNEQFF.

The rearrangement uses TRBV27 and TRBJ2-2; 11 bases match TRBD2. There are 16 residues in the CDR3. The germline V gene has CDR1 MNHEY and CDR2 SMNVEV (reference sequence). Unmatched junction bases numbered 12, after V lost 8 bases and J lost 7 bases. Here the CDR3 reads CASGLAGGYTSGELFF. The CDR3, as DNA: TGTGCCAGCGGGCTAGCGGGAGGCTATACGAGCGGGGAGCTGTTTTTT.

V gene TRBV7-2 combines with J gene TRBJ2-7, with D possibly TRBD1 on 6 matching bases. This CDR3 contains 12 residues. Germline V gives CDR1 SGHTA, CDR2 FQGNSA. The V gene lost 4 bases and the J gene lost 5 bases, with 9 bases spanning the gap. The CDR3 sequence: CASSSNRDEQYF. The CDR3 region has the DNA TGTGCCAGCAGCTCCAACAGGGACGAGCAGTACTTC.

This chain uses TRBV2 with TRBJ2-7; D is unclear. Trimming left V 0 bases short and J 5 bases short, with 11 bases between. CDR1 SNHLY and CDR2 FYNNEI come from the germline V gene. The CDR3 spans 14 residues. This chain's CDR3 is CASSEAAFSDEQYF. The DNA for the CDR3 is TGTGCCAGCAGTGAAGCGGCTTTTTCGGACGAGCAGTACTTC. The full variable domain, rest sourced from reference TRBV2 and TRBJ2-7, is EPEVTQTPSHQVTQMGQEVILRCVPISNHLYFYWYRQILGQKVEFLVSFYNNEISEKSEIFDDQFSVERPDGSNFTLKIRSTKLEDSAMYFCASSEAAFSDEQYFGPGTRLTVT.

In this sample, this clone turned up a few times. V gene TRBV29-1 combines with J gene TRBJ2-4, with 9 bases matching TRBD1. From germline, CDR1 is SQVTM and CDR2 ANQGSEA. Trimming took 7 bases from V and 0 from J; bases not matched to a gene: 7. CDR3 size: 15 residues. The CDR3 bases are TGCAGCGCCCTCGACAGGGGGGGAGCCAAAAACATTCAGTACTTC. It encodes CSALDRGGAKNIQYF. Full variable domain (missing parts from reference TRBV29-1 and TRBJ2-4): SAVISQKPSRDICQRGTSLTIQCQVDSQVTMMFWYRQQPGQSLTLIATANQGSEATYESGFVIDKFPISRPNLTFSTLTVSNMSPEDSSIYLCSALDRGGAKNIQYFGAGTRLSVL.

V is TRBV5-6 and J is TRBJ2-7, with 8 bases identical to TRBD1. The CDR3 is 14 amino acids. J was trimmed by 4 bases and V by 4 bases; bases with no gene match: 7. The V gene's germline CDR1 is SGHDT and CDR2 YYEEEE. CDR3 residues: CASSPRTGTYEQYF. In DNA, the CDR3 is TGTGCCAGCAGCCCGAGGACAGGGACGTACGAGCAGTACTTC. Variable domain in full (rest from reference TRBV5-6 and TRBJ2-7): DAGVTQSPTHLIKTRGQQVTLRCSPKSGHDTVSWYQQALGQGPQFIFQYYEEEERQRGNFPDRFSGHQFPNYSSELNVNALLLGDSALYLCASSPRTGTYEQYFGPGTRLTVT.

The V gene is TRBV6-5, the J gene TRBJ1-2, with 9 bases lining up with TRBD1. The CDR3 contains 15 residues. Per germline, CDR1 MNHEY and CDR2 SVGAGI. Trimming at V came to 1 base and at J to 4 bases, leaving 4 bases not matched to a gene. In DNA, the CDR3 is TGTGCCAGCAGTTACTTACAGGGGGCAGGCTATGGCTACACCTTC. This codes for CASSYLQGAGYGYTF.

The DNA for the CDR3 is TGTGCCAGCAGTGTACAGGGGGCAACGCAGACCCAGTACTTC. It is translated as CASSVQGATQTQYF. This chain joins TRBV2 and TRBJ2-5; TRBD1 agrees at 9 bases. V shed 4 bases, J shed 6 bases, and the junction held 6 bases outside the gene matches. Germline-derived CDR1 and CDR2 are SNHLY and FYNNEI. CDR3 size: 14 residues.

This clone showed up just once. The V gene is TRBV30, the J gene TRBJ2-3, with D maybe TRBD2 (5 bases). This CDR3 has 12 residues. Trimming took 4 bases from V and 3 from J, leaving 8 bases between them. Germline V gene sequence: CDR1 GTSNPN, CDR2 SVGIG (reference sequence). CDR3 sequence (DNA): TGTGCCTGGAAAAGAGGGACAGATACGCAGTATTTT. Protein product: CAWKRGTDTQYF.

The DNA for the CDR3 is TGTGCCTGGGCAACAGGGAGAGCGGAAGCTTTCTTT. Protein: CAWATGRAEAFF. The chain employs TRBV30 and TRBJ1-1, with a possible D match to TRBD1 (6 bases). The germline V gene has CDR1 GTSNPN and CDR2 SVGIG (reference sequence). The CDR3 sequence is 12 residues long. The V end lost 5 bases, the J end lost 8 bases, and 15 bases lay between the germline ends.

V and J are TRBV23-1 and TRBJ2-4; maybe TRBD2 (6 bases). TRBV23-1 is an ORF; its function is uncertain. Trimming took off 1 base at V and 6 bases at J, with 13 bases between the two ends. This CDR3 has 15 amino acids. The CDR3 here is CASSQFYAGRNIQYF. The CDR3 nucleotides read TGCGCCAGCAGTCAATTCTATGCCGGGAGAAACATTCAGTACTTC.

This clone has more than one count but fewer than ten. The gene calls are TRBV29-1 and TRBJ2-1; a weak D match, TRBD1 (6 bases). CDR1 and CDR2 (germline): SQVTM, ANQGSEA. The CDR3 length is 14 residues. The V end was cut by 6 bases, the J end by 3 bases, with 15 bases between. This CDR3 reads CSVGAGGYYNEQFF. The CDR3 DNA follows: TGCAGCGTAGGTGCTGGGGGCTACTACAATGAGCAGTTCTTC.

The chain has TRBV4-3 and TRBJ2-7, with 8 bases aligning to TRBD2. The CDR3 runs 15 residues. The germline CDR1 and CDR2 sequences are LGHNA and YSLEER. V shed 0 bases, J shed 5 bases, and the junction held 6 bases outside the gene matches. The CDR3 sequence: CASSQDPSGSDEQYF. In DNA form, the CDR3 reads TGCGCCAGCAGCCAAGATCCCAGCGGGAGCGACGAGCAGTACTTC.

The chain links TRBV28 to TRBJ2-3, with D possibly being TRBD2 (6 bases). Trimming pared 6 bases from V and 2 bases from J, leaving 9 bases between. In germline, CDR1 is MDHEN, CDR2 SYDVKM. CDR3 size: 13 residues. For the CDR3, the DNA is TGTGCCAGCAGAGGAGGGGCCACAGATACGCAGTATTTT. Translating gives CASRGGATDTQYF.